The T cell receptor (beta chain) described here comes from a study of shared clonotypes between healthy human individuals. General study results and limits: Sorted-subset sequencing, rarefaction showed, was incomplete despite large depth. The generation probabilities recorded for non-shared clonotypes fell below those of clonotypes shared by all four donors.

The germline V gene has CDR1 SGHRS and CDR2 YFSETQ. The CDR3 length is 17 residues. The ends lost 4 bases at V and 6 bases at J; junction bases unmatched: 14. CD45RA+ naive and CD45RA-negative memory subsets were separated from CD4+ cells. In regard to this clone: Its antigen is unknown.

An approximately 200 ng quantity of DNA, 32,000 or so T cell genomes, went into the sorted-subset replicate PCRs. Only in-frame clones appear in the TCRdb table, and some are missing; sequencing was by immunoSEQ multiplex PCR. The sample carries more than 2,000,000 clones, over 85% recorded once. This clonotype originated in a man younger than 30 in good health. The specimen was naive CD4+ T cells sorted from blood. Subset denoted: CD45RA+ positively selected. The genes are TRBV5-1 and TRBJ2-3, with 10 positions matching TRBD2. The CDR3 sequence: CASSVPSGSRGLDTQYF. The CDR3 DNA reads TGCGCCAGCAGCGTCCCTAGCGGGAGTCGAGGGCTGGATACGCAGTATTTT.